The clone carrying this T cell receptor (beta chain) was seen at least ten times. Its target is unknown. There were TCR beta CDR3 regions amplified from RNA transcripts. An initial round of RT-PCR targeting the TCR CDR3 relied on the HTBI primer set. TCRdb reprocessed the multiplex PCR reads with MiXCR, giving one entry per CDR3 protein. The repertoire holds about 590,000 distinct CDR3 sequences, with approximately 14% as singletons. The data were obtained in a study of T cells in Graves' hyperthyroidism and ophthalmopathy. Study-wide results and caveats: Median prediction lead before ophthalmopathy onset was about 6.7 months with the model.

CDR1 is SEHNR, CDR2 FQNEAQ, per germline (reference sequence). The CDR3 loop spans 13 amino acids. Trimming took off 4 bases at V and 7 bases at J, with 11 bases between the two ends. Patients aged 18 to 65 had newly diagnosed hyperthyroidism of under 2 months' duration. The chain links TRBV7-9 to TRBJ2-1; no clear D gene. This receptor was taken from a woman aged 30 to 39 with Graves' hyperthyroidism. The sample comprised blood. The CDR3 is CASSSTHRNEQFF. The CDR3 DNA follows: TGTGCCAGCAGCTCAACTCATCGGAATGAGCAGTTCTTC.